One and the same sample provided the 17 T cell receptor beta chains below, sequenced in a study of blood T cell repertoires in COVID-19. TCRdb's table, derived via immunoSEQ multiplex PCR, lists solely in-frame clones and lacks some. The sample contains 310,000 or so clones, 86% of which appear only once. The sequencing sample was made of peripheral blood. Source of these receptors: a young woman who had recovered from COVID-19.

This chain joins TRBV19 and TRBJ1-5, with 8 nucleotides matching TRBD1. Germline CDR1 and CDR2: LNHDA and SQIVND (reference sequence). V trimming: 8 bases; J trimming: 7 bases; junction bases outside the gene matches: 16. The CDR3 covers 16 residues. CDR3: CASSRQTSGGRQPQHF. In nucleotides, the CDR3 is TGTGCCAGTTCTCGACAAACTTCAGGGGGCCGACAGCCCCAGCATTTT.

V usage is TRBV19 and J usage is TRBJ2-7; a weak D match, TRBD2 (5 bases). In germline, CDR1 is LNHDA, CDR2 SQIVND (reference sequence). Between the trimmed V and J ends, which lost 3 bases and 4 bases, there was a span of 16 bases. This CDR3 is built from 15 residues. The CDR3: CASSMGGRGGYEQYF. The CDR3 nucleotides read TGTGCCAGTAGTATGGGCGGCCGTGGAGGTTACGAGCAGTACTTC. Using reference TRBV19 and TRBJ2-7 for the parts outside the CDR3, the full variable domain is DGGITQSPKYLFRKEGQNVTLSCEQNLNHDAMYWYRQDPGQGLRLIYYSQIVNDFQKGDIAEGYSVSREKKESFPLTVTSAQKNPTAFYLCASSMGGRGGYEQYFGPGTRLTVT.

This chain uses TRBV4-3 with TRBJ2-1, with 9 nucleotides matching TRBD1. CDR1 and CDR2 (germline): LGHNA, YSLEER. Trimming took 3 bases from V and 5 from J; bases not matched to a gene: 5. The CDR3 length is 15 residues. This CDR3 is CASSQRDRDDNEQFF. The CDR3 DNA sequence: TGCGCCAGCAGCCAGCGGGACAGGGATGACAATGAGCAGTTCTTC.

V and J are TRBV6-5 and TRBJ2-3; possible D gene TRBD1, 6 bases. Germline CDR1 reads MNHEY; CDR2 reads SVGAGI. V was cut by 2 bases and J by 1 base, with 10 bases left in between. CDR3 length: 15 amino acids. The CDR3 bases are TGTGCCAGCAGTTACACCCAGGGGCGCACAGATACGCAGTATTTT. Protein product: CASSYTQGRTDTQYF.

The chain uses TRBV7-9 and TRBJ2-1; 8 nucleotides align to TRBD2. J gave up 9 bases and V 1 base, and 8 bases lay outside the gene matches. This CDR3 has 15 residues. The germline V gene encodes CDR1 SEHNR and CDR2 FQNEAQ (reference sequence). Here the CDR3 DNA reads TGTGCCAGCAGCTTAGGGGCGCGGGGGGTAGGTGAGCAGTTCTTC. Its protein product is CASSLGARGVGEQFF. The whole variable domain, remainder taken from reference TRBV7-9 and TRBJ2-1, is DTGVSQNPRHKITKRGQNVTFRCDPISEHNRLYWYRQTLGQGPEFLTYFQNEAQLEKSRLLSDRFSAERPKGSFSTLEIQRTEQGDSAMYLCASSLGARGVGEQFFGPGTRLTVL.

The chain carries TRBV24-1 and TRBJ1-2; TRBD1 matches 8 bases. Germline CDR1 is KGHDR and CDR2 is SFDVKD. The junction had 8 bases not matched to a gene; V was cut back by 4 bases and J by 8 bases. This CDR3 is built from 14 residues. The CDR3 loop reads CATSDLRTGWGYTF. CDR3 bases: TGTGCCACCAGTGACCTTCGGACAGGGTGGGGCTACACCTTC.

The genes are TRBV15 and TRBJ2-5; 7 positions match TRBD2. The germline CDR1 and CDR2 sequences are LNHNV and YYDKDF (reference sequence). The CDR3 is 14 amino acids. V shed 3 bases and J 5 bases; nucleotides not matched to a gene: 6. The DNA of the CDR3 is TGTGCCACCAGCAGCGGGGGGATTGTGGAGACCCAGTACTTC. It specifies CATSSGGIVETQYF.

The J gene is TRBJ2-5, the V gene TRBV19; D is undetermined. The CDR3 runs 15 residues. Germline V CDR1 and CDR2: LNHDA, SQIVND (reference sequence). V dropped 1 base and J dropped 2 bases, with 11 bases sitting between them. The CDR3 DNA sequence: TGTGCCAGTAGTATAGGGAGTACCAAGCAAGAGACCCAGTACTTC. Protein product: CASSIGSTKQETQYF.

This chain joins TRBV19 and TRBJ2-3; 7 bases align to TRBD2. V trimming: 1 base; J trimming: 4 bases; junction bases outside the gene matches: 8. Germline CDR1 is LNHDA and CDR2 is SQIVND (reference sequence). The CDR3 is 16 amino acids. Written as DNA, the CDR3 is TGTGCCAGTAGTATAGTTGGAGCCGGGGGGTCAGATACGCAGTATTTT. This encodes CASSIVGAGGSDTQYF.

This clone is a singleton in its sample. This chain links TRBV28 with TRBJ2-2; no definite D call. The V and J ends lost 3 bases and 0 bases respectively, with 2 bases between them. Per germline, CDR1 MDHEN and CDR2 SYDVKM. The CDR3 spans 13 residues. CDR3 residues: CASSFSNTGELFF. The CDR3 coding sequence is TGTGCCAGCAGTTTCTCGAACACCGGGGAGCTGTTTTTT.

This clone was seen just once. The rearrangement links TRBV27 to TRBJ1-2, with no clear D. V lost 5 bases, J lost 0 bases, and 10 bases lay in between. The germline V gene has CDR1 MNHEY and CDR2 SMNVEV (reference sequence). The CDR3 runs 14 residues. The CDR3 reads CASSPQVTNYGYTF. The CDR3 DNA reads TGTGCCAGCAGTCCCCAGGTCACTAACTATGGCTACACCTTC.

The chain is built from TRBV27 and TRBJ2-7; TRBD2 is a possible D gene (6 bases). The V end was cut by 3 bases, the J end by 4 bases, with 10 bases between. This CDR3 contains 13 residues. From germline, CDR1 is MNHEY and CDR2 SMNVEV (reference sequence). CDR3 protein: CASSLGAGYEQYF. In DNA, the CDR3 is TGTGCCAGCAGTTTGGGCGCGGGATACGAGCAGTACTTC.

V is TRBV11-3 and J is TRBJ2-3; D is unclear. CDR3 length equals 12 residues. From germline, CDR1 is SGHNT and CDR2 YENEEA. With 3 bases removed from V and 5 bases from J, the gap between germline ends came to 6 bases. The chain's CDR3 is CASSFGLDTQYF. The CDR3 bases are TGTGCCAGCAGCTTCGGGTTAGATACGCAGTATTTT.

The CDR3 DNA is TGTGCCACCAAAATTAGCGGGAGCGCGGAGACCCAGTACTTC. The encoded protein is CATKISGSAETQYF. The J gene is TRBJ2-5, the V gene TRBV15; 9 bases map to TRBD2. From germline, CDR1 is LNHNV and CDR2 YYDKDF (reference sequence). Germline trimming cut 7 bases from V and 5 bases from J; bases unmatched to any gene: 8. The CDR3 is made up of 14 amino acids.

The chain recombines TRBV5-5 with TRBJ1-2; 11 bases line up with TRBD1. V trimming: 4 bases; J trimming: 8 bases; junction bases outside the gene matches: 10. Germline V gives CDR1 SGHKS, CDR2 YYEKEE (reference sequence). The CDR3 covers 15 residues. CDR3 sequence reads: CASSQIGQGARGYTF. CDR3 sequence (DNA): TGTGCCAGCAGCCAGATAGGACAGGGGGCGCGAGGCTACACCTTC.

J is TRBJ1-2 and V is TRBV28, with unresolved D. V lost 7 bases, J lost 7 bases, and 25 bases lay in between. Germline V CDR1 and CDR2: MDHEN, SYDVKM. The CDR3 sequence is 16 residues long. The chain's CDR3 is CASTPRREGRSGGYTF. CDR3 DNA sequence: TGTGCCAGCACCCCCCGGAGGGAGGGCCGATCGGGTGGCTACACCTTC.

The genes are TRBV4-3 and TRBJ2-7; 8 bases line up with TRBD1. The CDR3 extends over 15 amino acids. V trimming: 3 bases; J trimming: 0 bases; junction bases outside the gene matches: 4. The germline CDR1 and CDR2 sequences are LGHNA and YSLEER. The CDR3 DNA reads as TGCGCCAGCAGCCAGGGGACAGGACCCTCCTACGAGCAGTACTTC. Residues: CASSQGTGPSYEQYF.